The clone carrying this T cell receptor (gamma chain) was detected only a few times. Its antigen is currently unknown. The same CDR3 also results from other DNA sequences found in this sample. This sample was taken from a study of Vδ1+ human thymocytes. RNA was extracted from the cells and then reverse transcribed. The CDR3 regions were amplified by multiplex PCR from V-gene primers to a constant-region primer. With CATT, TCRdb re-called clones from the multiplex PCR reads. The sample includes about 36,000 gamma-chain clones, over 20% of them seen just once. Study findings and constraints: Thymic TRG and TRD repertoires appeared highly polyclonal, with Gaussian CDR3 length distributions.

Germline V gives CDR1 EGSNGY, CDR2 YDSYNSKV. This CDR3 has 15 residues. V shed 0 bases, J shed 3 bases, and the junction held 4 bases outside the gene matches. The source is a girl under three years old who had congenital heart surgery. J is TRGJP2 and V is TRGV2. Source material: Vdelta1+ gamma-delta thymocytes from the thymus. Subset given: FACS-sorted CD3+ TCRalphabeta- TCRVdelta1+ TCRVdelta2- thymocytes. CDR3 in amino acids: CATWDGQGSDWIKTF. CDR3 sequence (DNA): TGTGCCACCTGGGACGGGCAAGGTAGTGATTGGATCAAGACGTTT.